This T cell receptor beta chain originates from a study of cytomegalovirus exposure and HLA in healthy donors. Study-wide findings and caveats: V- and J-gene trimming in TCR beta was tied to a missense DCLRE1C variant by an analysis performed later.

PCR was performed using 60 Vbeta and 13 Jbeta primers. The table came from immunoSEQ multiplex PCR; TCRdb's copy has only in-frame clones and leaves some out. Of more than 95,000 clones in the sample, about 80% were seen once. Comments on this clone: The antigen is undetermined.

This receptor was identified in a man aged 25 to 40 in good health and CMV-seropositive. The sequenced sample consisted of PBMCs.

Here the CDR3 DNA reads TGCAGCGTTGAAATGCAACCGGGACAGGGTTATGGCTACACCTTC. Protein: CSVEMQPGQGYGYTF. The chain recombines TRBV29-1 with TRBJ1-2; 9 bases agree with TRBD1. The CDR3 sequence is 15 residues long. Per germline, CDR1 SQVTM and CDR2 ANQGSEA. The J segment lost 5 bases and the V segment lost 2 bases, leaving 9 bases of the junction unmatched.